This is a list of T cell receptor beta chains from one sample in a study of T cells in Graves' hyperthyroidism and ophthalmopathy. MiXCR, run by TCRdb on the multiplex PCR reads, gives a single entry per CDR3 protein. The data contain 300,000 to 350,000 distinct CDR3 sequences, 18% of them singletons. Sequencing input: blood. These receptors all stem from a woman between 50 and 59 years old with Graves' hyperthyroidism. The CDR3 runs from the conserved cysteine through the conserved F or W. The order of the fields is D gene, J gene, CDR3 length, clone size, V gene, CDR3 DNA, CDR3 protein. A D gene is named only where the DNA matches it firmly. Rows may omit the clone size; those that give it use once, few, many or a size class.

TRBD1 | TRBJ2-3 | 19 | few | TRBV6-5 | TGTGCCAGCAGTTACTCGCTACCCGGACAGGGTTCGAGAACAGATACGCAGTATTTT | CASSYSLPGQGSRTDTQYF
TRBD2 | TRBJ2-7 | 16 | many | TRBV4-1 | TGCGCCAGCAGCCAAAAAGCGAGCGGGAGGGACTACGAGCAGTACTTC | CASSQKASGRDYEQYF
TRBD1 | TRBJ1-1 | 18 | many | TRBV18 | TGTGCCAGCTCACTTTCTCCCGGGACAGGAGGGTTGTACACTGAAGCTTTCTTT | CASSLSPGTGGLYTEAFF
- | TRBJ2-7 | 14 | - | TRBV6-5 | TGTGCCAGCAGTTACCAGAAAGGGCGCTACGAGCAGTACTTC | CASSYQKGRYEQYF
- | TRBJ1-6 | 14 | - | TRBV10-2 | TGCGCCAGCAGTGAGGAGGGCCCGGAGTCACCCCTCCACTTT | CASSEEGPESPLHF
- | TRBJ2-1 | 15 | few | TRBV14 | TGTGCCAGCAGCCAAGTTCGACACAACTACAATGAGCAGTTCTTC | CASSQVRHNYNEQFF
- | TRBJ1-5 | 12 | many | TRBV20-1 | TGCAGTGCCACCGATGGCGATCAGCCCCAGCATTTT | CSATDGDQPQHF
TRBD2 | TRBJ2-1 | 11 | many | TRBV12-3/TRBV12-4 | TGTGCCAGCAGTTCCGGGAGGGGGCAGTTCTTC | CASSSGRGQFF
- | TRBJ2-5 | 13 | many | TRBV11-2 | TGTGCCAGCAGCTTTGCCGGGGAAGAGACCCAGTACTTC | CASSFAGEETQYF
TRBD2 | TRBJ2-3 | 15 | few | TRBV20-1 | TGCAGTGCCGGAGCGGGAGGCGGTCACACAGATACGCAGTATTTT | CSAGAGGGHTDTQYF
- | TRBJ1-2 | 13 | few | TRBV19 | TGTGCCACGCTAGGTGCGGAAAACTATGGCTACACCTTC | CATLGAENYGYTF
TRBD2 | TRBJ2-7 | 14 | many | TRBV27 | TGTGCCAGCAGGCCACTAGCGGGAGAATCCGAGCAGTACTTC | CASRPLAGESEQYF
TRBD2 | TRBJ2-2 | 13 | few | TRBV6-1 | TGTGCCAGCAGAATTAGCGGGGACGGGGAGCTGTTTTTT | CASRISGDGELFF
TRBD1 | TRBJ1-1 | 15 | - | TRBV19 | TGTGCCAGTAGTATCCACAGGGGCATGAACACTGAAGCTTTCTTT | CASSIHRGMNTEAFF
- | TRBJ2-3 | 15 | - | TRBV28 | TGTGCCAGCAGCCAACTAGGTGGCATGGCAGATACGCAGTATTTT | CASSQLGGMADTQYF
- | TRBJ1-1 | 12 | few | TRBV5-1 | TGCGCCAGCAGGGACCCCAACACTGAAGCTTTCTTT | CASRDPNTEAFF
TRBD1 | TRBJ1-1 | 12 | - | TRBV20-1 | TGCAGTGCTAAAACAGGGGAAAGTGAAGCTTTCTTT | CSAKTGESEAFF
- | TRBJ2-1 | 14 | - | TRBV3-1 | TGTGCCAGCAGCCAAGGCAATAGCGGCAATGAGCAGTTCTTC | CASSQGNSGNEQFF
TRBD2 | TRBJ2-1 | 15 | many | TRBV7-8 | TGTGCCAGCAGCTCTAGCGGCGGGGGGCGGAATGAGCAGTTCTTC | CASSSSGGGRNEQFF
- | TRBJ2-3 | 13 | many | TRBV5-1 | TGCGCCAGCAGCTCTTCCGGCCCAGATACGCAGTATTTT | CASSSSGPDTQYF
- | TRBJ2-7 | 14 | - | TRBV12-3/TRBV12-4 | TGTGCCAGCAGTTTATCTCAGGCAGGGGCGCAGCAGTACTTC | CASSLSQAGAQQYF
TRBD1 | TRBJ1-2 | 15 | many | TRBV15 | TGTGCCACCAGCAGATCCGGGACAGGGAACTATGGCTACACCTTC | CATSRSGTGNYGYTF
- | TRBJ1-2 | 15 | - | TRBV6-5 | TGTGCCAGCAGTTACTCGGCTCCAAGGGACTATGGCTACACCTTC | CASSYSAPRDYGYTF
TRBD1 | TRBJ1-1 | 12 | many | TRBV29-1 | TGCAGCGTGAAGACAGGGAGGACTGAAGCTTTCTTT | CSVKTGRTEAFF
TRBD2 | TRBJ2-3 | 16 | few | TRBV4-2 | TGTGCCAGCAGCGAAGACCACGGGGGGGGGTCAGATACGCAGTATTTT | CASSEDHGGGSDTQYF
- | TRBJ2-6 | 15 | many | TRBV12-3/TRBV12-4 | TGTGCCAGCAGGGATATCAGGGTTGGGGCCAACGTCCTGACTTTC | CASRDIRVGANVLTF
- | TRBJ1-1 | 13 | many | TRBV5-1 | TGCGCCAGCAGCACCCAGGAGGACACTGAAGCTTTCTTT | CASSTQEDTEAFF
TRBD2 | TRBJ2-7 | 14 | - | TRBV5-1 | TGCGCCAGCAGCTACCCACGGGGGGTCTACGAGCAGTACTTC | CASSYPRGVYEQYF
- | TRBJ2-7 | 15 | many | TRBV12-3/TRBV12-4 | TGTGCCAGCAGTTCTACCGGGACACCGAACTACGAGCAGTACTTC | CASSSTGTPNYEQYF
- | TRBJ1-1 | 13 | many | TRBV2 | TGTGCCAGCCCCGGGCAGTTGAACACTGAAGCTTTCTTT | CASPGQLNTEAFF
TRBD2 | TRBJ2-5 | 15 | many | TRBV11-2 | TGTGCCAGCAGCCCCGGAGCGGGAGGCCTAGAGACCCAGTACTTC | CASSPGAGGLETQYF
- | TRBJ1-3 | 14 | - | TRBV10-2 | TGCGCCAGCAGCGGGGATCCCTCTGGAAACACCATATATTTT | CASSGDPSGNTIYF
TRBD2 | TRBJ2-7 | 18 | few | TRBV3-1 | TGTGCCAGCAGCCAAGTAAAGGGGGGACTAGCGCCAGCCTACGAGCAGTACTTC | CASSQVKGGLAPAYEQYF
TRBD1 | TRBJ2-2 | 14 | - | TRBV7-3 | TGTGCCAGCAAGACAGGGGCGGGGACCGGGGAGCTGTTTTTT | CASKTGAGTGELFF
- | TRBJ1-1 | 12 | - | TRBV20-1 | TGCAGTGCTAGAGGGGGGAGCGCTGAAGCTTTCTTT | CSARGGSAEAFF
TRBD2 | TRBJ2-1 | 18 | many | TRBV3-1 | TGTGCCAGCAGCCAAACACTAAAGCGGGAGGGACCCTACAATGAGCAGTTCTTC | CASSQTLKREGPYNEQFF
- | TRBJ2-3 | 13 | many | TRBV20-1 | TGCAGCTACGGACAGTCTGGGACAGATACGCAGTATTTT | CSYGQSGTDTQYF
TRBD1 | TRBJ2-5 | 13 | few | TRBV5-1 | TGCGCCAGCCAGGGGGCGGATCAAGAGACCCAGTACTTC | CASQGADQETQYF
TRBD2 | TRBJ2-7 | 15 | many | TRBV6-1 | TGTGCCAGCAGTGAACTAACTAGCGGGTCCTACGAGCAGTACTTC | CASSELTSGSYEQYF
TRBD2 | TRBJ2-5 | 15 | few | TRBV7-9 | TGTGCCAGCAGCACGCGGACTAGCGGGAAGGAGACCCAGTACTTC | CASSTRTSGKETQYF
- | TRBJ1-6 | 15 | - | TRBV7-9 | TGTGCCAGCACCTCAGGGAGCTCCTATAATTCACCCCTCCACTTT | CASTSGSSYNSPLHF
- | TRBJ1-4 | 14 | few | TRBV12-3/TRBV12-4 | TGTGCCAGCAGTCTACAGGCGGCCGATGAAAAACTGTTTTTT | CASSLQAADEKLFF
TRBD2 | TRBJ2-1 | 18 | - | TRBV5-1 | TGCGCCAGCAGCTTTATAGACATTAGCGGGAGGGCCATCAATGAGCAGTTCTTC | CASSFIDISGRAINEQFF
- | TRBJ1-3 | 14 | many | TRBV12-3/TRBV12-4 | TGTGCCAGCAGTTTAACCGTTTCTGGAAACACCATATATTTT | CASSLTVSGNTIYF
- | TRBJ1-5 | 13 | - | TRBV5-1 | TGCGCCAGCAGCTTGTTTGCGAATCAGCCCCAGCATTTT | CASSLFANQPQHF
- | TRBJ2-7 | 15 | once | TRBV11-1 | TGTGCCAGCAGCTTAGACGGAGCAGGGAGCGGAGAGCAGTACTTC | CASSLDGAGSGEQYF
- | TRBJ2-7 | 15 | many | TRBV7-2 | TGTGCCAGCAGCTTAGATAGCGGACGAACCTACGAGCAGTACTTC | CASSLDSGRTYEQYF
- | TRBJ2-5 | 12 | - | TRBV2 | TGTGCCAGCGGGAACTTCCAAGAGACCCAGTACTTC | CASGNFQETQYF
TRBD1 | TRBJ2-1 | 17 | few | TRBV5-1 | TGCGCCAGCAGCTTCCCTGACAGGGGAGGCACCTACAATGAGCAGTTCTTC | CASSFPDRGGTYNEQFF
TRBD1 | TRBJ1-3 | 14 | - | TRBV29-1 | TGCAGCGTTGAGGACAGGTCGTCTGGAAACACCATATATTTT | CSVEDRSSGNTIYF
TRBD2 | TRBJ2-1 | 16 | many | TRBV6-5 | TGTGCCAGCAGTTACATCGGGACTAGCGGGGTCGATGAGCAGTTCTTC | CASSYIGTSGVDEQFF
TRBD1 | TRBJ2-2 | 15 | few | TRBV14 | TGTGCCAGCAGCCAGTGGACAGGGGACACCGGGGAGCTGTTTTTT | CASSQWTGDTGELFF
- | TRBJ1-1 | 17 | few | TRBV5-1 | TGCGCCAGCAGCTTGAATATCGCTGGGACGGCAAACACTGAAGCTTTCTTT | CASSLNIAGTANTEAFF
TRBD1 | TRBJ2-1 | 15 | many | TRBV20-1 | TGCAGTGGAGTTGACCCGAGACAGGGGAACTATGAGCAGTTCTTC | CSGVDPRQGNYEQFF
- | TRBJ2-1 | 14 | many | TRBV20-1 | TGCAGTGCTCTGGGGGCTGCCCAAGGGGATGAGCAGTTCTTC | CSALGAAQGDEQFF
- | TRBJ2-2 | 14 | - | TRBV6-1 | TGTGCCACCCTACGTGACTCGAACACCGGGGAGCTGTTTTTT | CATLRDSNTGELFF
- | TRBJ1-5 | 16 | - | TRBV6-1 | TGTGCCAGCAGTGAAAGATGGGGCTTTAGCAATCAGCCCCAGCATTTT | CASSERWGFSNQPQHF
- | TRBJ2-1 | 16 | few | TRBV12-3/TRBV12-4 | TGTGCCAGCATTGGGGACTTCCGGATCGCCTACAATGAGCAGTTCTTC | CASIGDFRIAYNEQFF
- | TRBJ1-5 | 18 | - | TRBV11-2 | TGTGCCAGCAGCTCAGTAGGGGGTTCCGGGGGCTCTAATCAGCCCCAGCATTTT | CASSSVGGSGGSNQPQHF
TRBD1 | TRBJ2-1 | 14 | many | TRBV7-2 | TGTGCCAGCAGCCCCGGGACAGGGTTCAATGAGCAGTTCTTC | CASSPGTGFNEQFF